This TCR beta chain was captured by sequencing in a study of T cell responses to AZD1222 COVID-19 vaccine. About the research overall: Analyses pooled second doses at about 4 or about 12 weeks. Study outcomes and limitations: Possibly, clonal diversity was underestimated; donors were largely white British and included more females. Regions 160-218 and 743-854 dominated among vaccine-associated CD4 TCRs spanning spike.

Comment on this clone: Its cognate antigen is unknown.

Assay used: immunoSEQ multiplex PCR; TCRdb lists only in-frame clones, some missing. Of roughly 83,000 clones in the sample, roughly 83% were seen once. The sample in question was peripheral blood, obtained on day 0 of AZD1222 vaccination. This TCR was sampled from an adult in good health.

The chain's CDR3 is CASSQGPGLAGYTQYF. For the CDR3, the DNA is TGTGCCAGCAGCCAAGGTCCGGGACTAGCGGGGTATACGCAGTATTTT. V gene TRBV14 combines with J gene TRBJ2-3; 13 positions agree with TRBD2. Germline CDR1 is SGHDN and CDR2 is FVKESK. The CDR3 sequence is 16 residues long. The V and J ends lost 1 base and 7 bases, in that order; junction bases with no gene match: 5.